Below are 22 T cell receptor beta chains sequenced from a single sample in a study of T cell repertoires and HLA-DP antigens. Sequencing used immunoSEQ multiplex PCR; TCRdb keeps in-frame clones, though not all of them. The data contain about 73,000 clones, about 82% of them singletons. These receptors' antigens are unknown. The sample taken for sequencing was CD4+ T cells from PBMCs. The receptors derive from a man aged 55 to 70 in good health and CMV-seronegative.

This clone has more than one count but fewer than ten. This chain connects TRBV10-1 to TRBJ2-7, with unresolved D. V was clipped by 4 bases and J by 1 base, with 17 bases between them. CDR3 size: 16 residues. Germline assignment: CDR1 WNHNN and CDR2 SYGVQD (reference sequence). The CDR3 DNA reads TGCGCCAGCAGTGGATCTCGTGATTCCGAATCCTACGAGCAGTACGTC. The encoded protein is CASSGSRDSESYEQYV.

The genes are TRBV5-1 and TRBJ1-1; D remains ambiguous. The CDR3 has 16 amino acids. Germline V gene data show CDR1 as SGHRS and CDR2 as YFSETQ. Trimming removed 1 base from V and 4 bases from J, with 17 bases in between. The chain's CDR3 is CASSLLVGRAATEAFF. CDR3 in DNA: TGCGCCAGCAGCTTGTTGGTCGGCAGAGCGGCCACTGAAGCTTTCTTT.

Note on this clone: Other DNA sequences in this specimen translate into the identical CDR3. The chain joins TRBV7-2 to TRBJ1-5; weak D call: TRBD1 (6 bases). Germline V CDR1 and CDR2: SGHTA, FQGNSA. Trimming pared 5 bases from V and 4 bases from J, leaving 12 bases between. The CDR3 contains 14 residues. DNA for the CDR3: TGTGCCAGCAGCCTGGACAGTCGGAATCAGCCCCAGCATTTT. This translates into CASSLDSRNQPQHF. Variable domain in full (rest from reference TRBV7-2 and TRBJ1-5): GAGVSQSPSNKVTEKGKDVELRCDPISGHTALYWYRQSLGQGLEFLIYFQGNSAPDKSGLPSDRFSAERTGGSVSTLTIQRTQQEDSAVYLCASSLDSRNQPQHFGDGTRLSIL.

The rearrangement joins TRBV28 to TRBJ1-5, with a weak D call TRBD1 (5 bases). Germline CDR1 reads MDHEN; CDR2 reads SYDVKM. Trimming took 5 bases from V and 9 from J, leaving 11 bases between them. The CDR3 is made up of 12 amino acids. CDR3: CASSPQVGPQHF. The CDR3 DNA reads TGTGCCAGCAGTCCACAGGTGGGGCCCCAGCATTTT.

V usage is TRBV9 and J usage is TRBJ2-1; perhaps TRBD2 as D (6 bases). Trimming took off 3 bases at V and 8 bases at J, with 21 bases between the two ends. CDR3 size: 16 residues. Germline CDR1 SGDLS, CDR2 YYNGEE. CDR3 loop: CASSAIPGPRGDEQFF. In DNA, the CDR3 is TGTGCCAGCAGCGCTATACCGGGACCACGCGGGGATGAGCAGTTCTTC.

The chain is built from TRBV6-5 and TRBJ2-7, with no clear D. CDR1 MNHEY and CDR2 SVGAGI come from the germline V gene. The CDR3 covers 15 residues. Trimming removed 6 bases from V and 3 bases from J, with 18 bases in between. The CDR3 DNA reads as TGTGCCAGCAGGAGCGCCTATGTCGGCCGCTACGAGCAGTACGTC. Residues: CASRSAYVGRYEQYV.

CDR3 nucleotide sequence: TGTGCCAGCAGCCAAGATCAAGGTGGTGGCTATGGCTACACCTTC. Protein: CASSQDQGGGYGYTF. V and J are TRBV4-2 and TRBJ1-2; D gene unclear. V was pared by 0 bases and J by 4 bases, with 12 bases between. The CDR3 covers 15 residues. The V gene's germline CDR1 is LGHNA and CDR2 YNFKEQ.

The genes are TRBV19 and TRBJ2-5, with 12 bases lining up with TRBD2. The CDR3 has 17 amino acids. V shed 5 bases, J shed 2 bases, and the junction held 9 bases outside the gene matches. In germline, CDR1 is LNHDA, CDR2 SQIVND (reference sequence). The CDR3 bases are TGTGCCAGTAGTTCCCCACTAGCGGGGGGACGGCAAGAGACCCAGTACTTC. It is translated as CASSSPLAGGRQETQYF. Using reference TRBV19 and TRBJ2-5 for the parts outside the CDR3, the full variable domain is DGGITQSPKYLFRKEGQNVTLSCEQNLNHDAMYWYRQDPGQGLRLIYYSQIVNDFQKGDIAEGYSVSREKKESFPLTVTSAQKNPTAFYLCASSSPLAGGRQETQYFGPGTRLLVL.

The CDR3 nucleotides are TGCGCCAGCAGCTTTAGTCGGGATACGCAGTATTTT. It yields the protein CASSFSRDTQYF. This rearrangement joins TRBV5-1 to TRBJ2-3; no firm D call. Germline loops: CDR1 SGHRS, CDR2 YFSETQ. V lost 2 bases and J 6 bases, leaving 7 bases between the germline ends. This CDR3 is 12 amino acids long. The full variable domain, in which reference TRBV5-1 and TRBJ2-3 provide the parts outside the CDR3, is KAGVTQTPRYLIKTRGQQVTLSCSPISGHRSVSWYQQTPGQGLQFLFEYFSETQRNKGNFPGRFSGRQFSNSRSEMNVSTLELGDSALYLCASSFSRDTQYFGPGTRLTVL.

The chain couples TRBV7-2 to TRBJ1-2, with TRBD1 matching over 11 bases. CDR1 is SGHTA and CDR2 is FQGNSA in the germline V gene. The ends lost 3 bases at V and 5 bases at J; junction bases unmatched: 8. The CDR3 runs to 16 residues. The CDR3 spells CASSFGTGGASYGYTF. CDR3 sequence (DNA): TGTGCCAGCAGCTTCGGGACAGGGGGGGCCTCTTATGGCTACACCTTC.

In its sample, this clone was seen a few times. The rearrangement links TRBV9 to TRBJ1-4; tentatively, D is TRBD1 (5 bases). In germline, CDR1 is SGDLS, CDR2 YYNGEE. The CDR3 totals 14 residues. The V gene lost 1 base and the J gene lost 8 bases, with 12 bases spanning the gap. The CDR3, as DNA: TGTGCCAGCAGCGTACAGGGTTTTGGAGAAAAACTGTTTTTT. Amino acids: CASSVQGFGEKLFF.

The V and J genes are TRBV5-1 and TRBJ2-3, with 8 nucleotides matching TRBD1. This CDR3 region has 16 residues. J lost 6 bases, V lost 0 bases, and 9 bases had no gene match. Per the germline V gene, CDR1 is SGHRS and CDR2 is YFSETQ. The CDR3, as DNA: TGCGCCAGCAGCTTGGAGGGGCAGGGGGCATCGGATACGCAGTATTTT. Translation: CASSLEGQGASDTQYF.

The chain recombines TRBV27 with TRBJ2-1; the D gene could be TRBD1 or TRBD2 (6 bases each). Germline V gene data show CDR1 as MNHEY and CDR2 as SMNVEV (reference sequence). The CDR3 sequence is 14 residues long. V gave up 4 bases and J gave up 8 bases, with 15 bases separating them. The CDR3 protein is CASSSLLAGDEQFF. The CDR3 coding sequence is TGTGCCAGCAGTTCTTTACTAGCAGGGGATGAGCAGTTCTTC.

This clone came up once. The chain recombines TRBV19 with TRBJ1-1; a possible D gene is TRBD1 (6 bases). CDR3 length: 15 amino acids. Between the trimmed V and J ends, which lost 3 bases and 0 bases, there was a span of 11 bases. The germline V gene has CDR1 LNHDA and CDR2 SQIVND (reference sequence). As DNA, the CDR3 is TGTGCCAGTAGTATGGACAGAATGATGAACACTGAAGCTTTCTTT. This gives the protein CASSMDRMMNTEAFF.

The V call is TRBV2, the J call TRBJ2-1; D gene unclear. The CDR3 is 15 residues long. From germline, CDR1 is SNHLY and CDR2 FYNNEI. V was pared by 8 bases and J by 0 bases, with 14 bases between. The chain's CDR3 is CASDGAASSYNEQFF. The CDR3 region has the DNA TGTGCCAGCGATGGCGCGGCTAGCTCCTACAATGAGCAGTTCTTC.

The chain has TRBV11-2 and TRBJ2-7, with TRBD1 identical over 8 bases. Trimming removed 6 bases from V and 2 bases from J; junction bases left unmatched: 15. Germline V gene sequence: CDR1 SGHAT, CDR2 FQNNGV. This CDR3 is built from 17 residues. CDR3 sequence reads: CASRPTFHRDRPYEQYF. CDR3 coding DNA: TGTGCCAGCAGACCTACTTTTCACCGGGACAGGCCCTACGAGCAGTACTTC.

This clone was picked up one time. This chain connects TRBV5-1 to TRBJ2-2; D remains ambiguous. This CDR3 comprises 14 residues. Trimming pared 3 bases from V and 2 bases from J, leaving 8 bases between. Per germline, CDR1 SGHRS and CDR2 YFSETQ. In nucleotides, the CDR3 is TGCGCCAGCAGCTCAGGATCAAACACCGGGGAGCTGTTTTTT. Translation gives CASSSGSNTGELFF.

This chain uses TRBV27 with TRBJ2-5; D is uncertain. The CDR3 spans 14 residues. The germline gives CDR1 MNHEY, CDR2 SMNVEV (reference sequence). Trimming stripped 5 bases from V and 6 bases from J, with 16 bases between. The CDR3 protein is CASSLRLQGQTQYF. CDR3 nucleotides: TGTGCCAGCAGTCTTAGGCTCCAAGGGCAGACCCAGTACTTC.

This chain links TRBV19 with TRBJ2-2; D unclear. The CDR3 contains 16 residues. Germline CDR1 and CDR2: LNHDA and SQIVND (reference sequence). Trimming took 0 bases from V and 1 from J, leaving 9 bases between them. The CDR3 is CASSIDRSGNTGELFF. In DNA form, the CDR3 reads TGTGCCAGTAGTATAGATCGGTCTGGGAACACCGGGGAGCTGTTTTTT.

This clone has more than one count but fewer than ten. This chain connects TRBV6-1 to TRBJ1-3; 8 bases are shared with TRBD1. V was clipped by 2 bases and J by 5 bases; unmatched bases: 5. The CDR3 sequence is 15 residues long. Germline CDR1 reads MNHNS; CDR2 reads SASEGT. The CDR3 coding sequence is TGTGCCAGCAGTGAAAGTGGACAGGGCAGAAACACCATATATTTT. Its translation: CASSESGQGRNTIYF.

The chain employs TRBV18 and TRBJ2-7; TRBD1 agrees at 8 bases. In germline, CDR1 is KGHSH, CDR2 LQKENI. J gave up 6 bases and V 2 bases, and 0 bases lay outside the gene matches. The CDR3 length is 12 residues. CDR3 in DNA: TGTGCCAGCTCACCAGACAGGGGCGAGCAGTACGTC. It yields the protein CASSPDRGEQYV.

The J gene is TRBJ1-2, the V gene TRBV18; 9 bases match TRBD1. Germline-derived CDR1 and CDR2 are KGHSH and LQKENI. The CDR3 has 15 residues. The V gene end was trimmed by 3 bases and the J gene end by 4 bases; junction bases not matched to a gene: 6. The CDR3 bases are TGTGCCAGCTCACCCACCGGGACAGGGATCTATGGCTACACCTTC. Its protein is CASSPTGTGIYGYTF.